The 7 T cell receptor beta chains below were found in one sample sequenced in a study of Ad26.COV2.S vaccination and SARS-CoV-2 variants. Sequencing used immunoSEQ multiplex PCR; TCRdb keeps in-frame clones, though not all of them. Among fewer than 500,000 clones listed, approximately 92% were seen once. Treatment reported: roughly 20 received Ad26.COV2.S at low or high dose, single or two shots; about 5 received placebo; per-sample allocation not given. The samples date from day 63 after the first vaccine or placebo injection. The source was peripheral blood, collected in a trial of Ad26.COV2.S vaccine versus placebo. These receptors all stem from a person between 18 and 60 years old who received the Ad26.COV2.S COVID-19 vaccine or a placebo.

The chain has TRBV5-4 and TRBJ2-3, with D maybe TRBD2 (5 bases). Per the germline V gene, CDR1 is SGHNT and CDR2 is YYREEE (reference sequence). Trimming took off 0 bases at V and 3 bases at J, with 8 bases between the two ends. The CDR3 is 14 residues long. As DNA, the CDR3 is TGTGCCAGCAGCTTGGAAGCGGTGACAGATACGCAGTATTTT. Encoded protein: CASSLEAVTDTQYF.

The chain carries TRBV7-3 and TRBJ2-2, with D possibly called TRBD1 or TRBD2 (5 bases each). The CDR3 sequence is 14 residues long. Germline CDR1 reads SGHTA; CDR2 reads FQGTGA. Between the trimmed V and J ends, which lost 2 bases and 6 bases, there was a span of 10 bases. The CDR3 DNA follows: TGTGCCAGCAGCTTAGCGAGGGGCTCCGGGGAGCTGTTTTTT. Protein sequence: CASSLARGSGELFF.

The CDR3 DNA follows: TGCAGCGTGGAACAGACCACAGAAGCTTTCTTT. This encodes CSVEQTTEAFF. The chain recombines TRBV29-1 with TRBJ1-1; D is unclear. Germline V CDR1 and CDR2: SQVTM, ANQGSEA. Trimming pared 6 bases from V and 8 bases from J, leaving 13 bases between. The length of the CDR3 is 11 residues.

CDR3 loop: CASSRGYGVEEQYF. For the CDR3, the DNA is TGCGCCAGCAGCAGAGGATACGGGGTTGAAGAGCAGTACTTC. The chain recombines TRBV4-1 with TRBJ2-7; D possibly corresponds to TRBD2 (5 bases). The CDR3 is made up of 14 amino acids. V dropped 5 bases and J dropped 7 bases, with 18 bases sitting between them. Germline lookup yields CDR1 MGHRA and CDR2 YSYEKL.

The chain links TRBV28 to TRBJ1-2; D perhaps matches TRBD1 (5 bases). Germline CDR1 reads MDHEN; CDR2 reads SYDVKM. The CDR3 loop spans 14 amino acids. V was shortened by 3 bases and J by 5 bases, with 13 bases between the two germline ends. CDR3 residues: CASSFTGTVYGYTF. CDR3 coding DNA: TGTGCCAGCAGTTTCACCGGGACGGTTTATGGCTACACCTTC.

With respect to this clone: This sample also contains other DNA sequences that code for the same CDR3. This rearrangement joins TRBV5-1 to TRBJ1-1; tentative D call: TRBD1 (5 bases). In germline, CDR1 is SGHRS, CDR2 YFSETQ. Trimming pared 4 bases from V and 0 bases from J, leaving 7 bases between. The CDR3 length is 13 residues. The CDR3 loop reads CASSLTVNTEAFF. Here the CDR3 DNA reads TGCGCCAGCAGCCTGACAGTGAACACTGAAGCTTTCTTT.

The J gene is TRBJ2-1, the V gene TRBV12-3 or TRBV12-4, with D maybe TRBD2 (6 bases). This CDR3 spans 13 amino acids. V was pared by 2 bases and J by 7 bases, with 9 bases between. This chain's CDR3 is CASSLLAVNEQFF. CDR3 nucleotides: TGTGCCAGCAGTTTATTAGCGGTTAATGAGCAGTTCTTC.